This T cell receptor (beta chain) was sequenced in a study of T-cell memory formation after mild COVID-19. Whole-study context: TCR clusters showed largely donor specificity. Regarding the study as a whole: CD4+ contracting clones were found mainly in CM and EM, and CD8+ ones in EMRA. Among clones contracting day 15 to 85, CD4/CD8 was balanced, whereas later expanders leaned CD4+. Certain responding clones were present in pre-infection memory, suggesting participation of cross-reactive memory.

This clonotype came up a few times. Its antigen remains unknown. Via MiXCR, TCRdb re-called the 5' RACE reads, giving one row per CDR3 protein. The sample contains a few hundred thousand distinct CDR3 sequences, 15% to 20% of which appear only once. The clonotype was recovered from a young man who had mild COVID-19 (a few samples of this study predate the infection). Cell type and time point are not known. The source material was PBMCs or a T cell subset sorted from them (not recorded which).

DNA for the CDR3: TGTGCCAGCTCACCAAGTCGGGGGGATACGCAGTATTTT. Residues: CASSPSRGDTQYF. The chain carries TRBV18 and TRBJ2-3; the D gene is possibly TRBD2 (6 bases). CDR3 length: 13 amino acids. V lost 2 bases and J lost 6, with 9 bases in between. Germline V lookup: CDR1 KGHSH, CDR2 LQKENI.